Sequencing of this T cell receptor (beta chain) was carried out in a study of response to subunit inactivated influenza vaccine. Via MiXCR, TCRdb re-called the RT-PCR reads, giving one row per CDR3 protein. The top ten clones hold around 10% of a sample with approximately 500,000 distinct CDR3 sequences, 12% to 15% of them seen once. In regard to this clonotype: Its antigen is currently unknown.

The CDR3 length is 15 residues. Germline lookup yields CDR1 SGHRS and CDR2 YFSETQ. V lost 0 bases to trimming and J lost 6 bases; unmatched junction nucleotides: 4. Study results and limitations: The authors put forward the suggestion that each seasonal influenza vaccination may bring in only a limited number of new T cells.

The starting material was PBMCs from blood, obtained roughly 12 days after vaccination. The J gene is TRBJ2-2, the V gene TRBV5-1; the match to TRBD2 covers 8 bases. The clonotype originates from a man aged 45 to 65 who received an inactivated influenza vaccine. Written as DNA, the CDR3 is TGCGCCAGCAGCTTGGCCAGCGGGAGTCCCGGGGAGCTGTTTTTT. Its translation is CASSLASGSPGELFF.